This T cell receptor beta chain was identified in a study of blood T cell repertoires in COVID-19. Study-wide context: The origin of the acute and convalescent COVID-19 samples was the United States, Italy and Spain.

Individuals aged about 18 to 89 years were recruited from fewer than 30 US areas. The CDR3 sequence is 13 residues long. Germline values: CDR1 KGHDR, CDR2 SFDVKD. Trimming stripped 4 bases from V and 3 bases from J, with 5 bases between. In its sample, this clone was seen once. In the original analysis: Estimation of nucleated cell counts relied on the amplification of reference gene primers. Repertoires were generated with immunoSEQ multiplex PCR, while TCRdb's copy carries only in-frame clones and drops some. For V, J and clone size, that table is used; D and trimming come from the DNA. The data contain 300,000 to 450,000 clones, more than 70% of them singletons.

The sequence derives from a woman between 25 and 40 years old who had been exposed to COVID-19. The sample was PBMCs or T cells enriched from blood (not recorded which). The V gene is TRBV24-1, the J gene TRBJ1-4; D is unresolved. CDR3 loop: CATSEGANEKLFF. Written as DNA, the CDR3 is TGTGCCACCAGTGAGGGAGCTAATGAAAAACTGTTTTTT.